Below are 11 T cell receptor beta chains sequenced from a single sample in a study of blood T cell repertoires in COVID-19. Generated by immunoSEQ multiplex PCR, the TCRdb table keeps only in-frame clones and is missing some. The profile shows approximately 390,000 clones, 80% to 90% of them singletons. Sequenced: PBMCs or T cells enriched from blood (not recorded which). The source of these receptors is a woman aged 45-65 years who had recovered from COVID-19.

The V call is TRBV7-9, the J call TRBJ2-7, with D possibly being TRBD2 (8 bases). This CDR3 comprises 13 residues. Trimming left V 6 bases short and J 7 bases short, with 16 bases between. Germline CDR1 is SEHNR and CDR2 is FQNEAQ (reference sequence). CDR3 in amino acids: CASSHREGQEQYF. The CDR3 DNA follows: TGTGCCAGCAGTCACCGGGAGGGACAGGAGCAGTACTTC.

This rearrangement joins TRBV16 to TRBJ1-2, with TRBD1 matching over 7 bases. This CDR3 is built from 16 residues. With 2 bases clipped from V and 4 bases from J, the junction kept 10 bases outside the gene matches. Germline loops: CDR1 KGHSY, CDR2 FQNENV. The CDR3 bases are TGTGCCAGCAGCCAACGACAGGGAATTGGTCTCTATGGCTACACCTTC. Translation gives CASSQRQGIGLYGYTF.

In its sample, this clone was seen once. The chain carries TRBV10-3 and TRBJ1-2; 7 positions agree with TRBD1. The CDR3 contains 15 residues. With 0 bases clipped from V and 5 bases from J, the junction kept 6 bases outside the gene matches. The germline CDR1 and CDR2 sequences are ENHRY and SYGVKD. The CDR3 protein is CAISESWGQTYGYTF. CDR3 in DNA: TGTGCCATCAGTGAGTCGTGGGGACAGACTTATGGCTACACCTTC.

The CDR3 protein is CASSSDRGLGNQPQHF. CDR3 in DNA: TGTGCCAGCAGTTCGGACAGGGGGTTAGGCAATCAGCCCCAGCATTTT. The J gene is TRBJ1-5, the V gene TRBV28; 10 nucleotides agree with TRBD1. This CDR3 region has 16 residues. Trimming cost V 4 bases and J 2 bases; bases outside gene matches: 5. Germline V gene sequence: CDR1 MDHEN, CDR2 SYDVKM.

To note about this clone: Other DNA sequences from this sample encode an identical CDR3 as well. The V and J genes are TRBV5-1 and TRBJ1-5; D is uncertain. The V gene's germline CDR1 is SGHRS and CDR2 YFSETQ. This CDR3 is 13 amino acids long. V was cut by 0 bases and J by 5 bases, with 6 bases left in between. CDR3 in amino acids: CASSLGADQPQHF. The CDR3 DNA is TGCGCCAGCAGCTTGGGGGCAGATCAGCCCCAGCATTTT.

The chain uses TRBV19 and TRBJ1-6, with 9 bases lining up with TRBD1. This CDR3 comprises 16 residues. Germline values: CDR1 LNHDA, CDR2 SQIVND (reference sequence). The junction had 2 bases not matched to a gene; V was cut back by 1 base and J by 4 bases. In nucleotides, the CDR3 is TGTGCCAGTAGTATAGGGGACAGGGTGTATAATTCACCCCTCCACTTT. Its protein product is CASSIGDRVYNSPLHF.

The V call is TRBV30, the J call TRBJ1-5; TRBD1 aligns across 8 bases. Germline V CDR1 and CDR2: GTSNPN, SVGIG (reference sequence). There are 15 residues in the CDR3. The J segment lost 3 bases and the V segment lost 1 base, leaving 5 bases of the junction unmatched. CDR3 nucleotide sequence: TGTGCCTGGAGTGCAGGGGGCACTAACAATCAGCCCCAGCATTTT. Protein product: CAWSAGGTNNQPQHF.

The V and J genes are TRBV7-9 and TRBJ1-1; maybe TRBD1 (5 bases). This CDR3 comprises 16 residues. Trimming left V 5 bases short and J 1 base short, with 17 bases between. CDR1 and CDR2 (germline): SEHNR, FQNEAQ (reference sequence). CDR3 amino acids: CASSTEQGISNTEAFF. CDR3 DNA sequence: TGTGCCAGCAGCACAGAGCAGGGAATATCGAACACTGAAGCTTTCTTT.

V is TRBV7-8 and J is TRBJ2-7, with D maybe TRBD1 (6 bases). V dropped 1 base and J dropped 5 bases, with 9 bases sitting between them. Germline V lookup: CDR1 SGHVS, CDR2 FQNEAQ. The CDR3 sequence is 13 residues long. The DNA for the CDR3 is TGTGCCAGCAGCTTAGAACAGGGCCACGAGCAGTACTTC. Translation gives CASSLEQGHEQYF.

This chain connects TRBV2 to TRBJ1-2; D uncertain. Trimming took off 0 bases at V and 6 bases at J, with 11 bases between the two ends. Looked up from germline, CDR1 is SNHLY and CDR2 is FYNNEI. The CDR3 length is 14 residues. This CDR3 is CASSEATVLNGYTF. The CDR3 region has the DNA TGTGCCAGCAGTGAAGCTACAGTACTGAATGGCTACACCTTC.

The chain has TRBV19 and TRBJ1-2; D gene ambiguous. The CDR3 sequence is 16 residues long. The V and J ends lost 5 bases and 2 bases respectively, with 18 bases between them. Germline loops: CDR1 LNHDA, CDR2 SQIVND (reference sequence). The CDR3, as DNA: TGTGCCAGTAGTGCCCAAGGAGGGATCTTCAACTATGGCTACACCTTC. This gives the protein CASSAQGGIFNYGYTF.